This is a list of T cell receptor beta chains from one sample in a study of blood T cell repertoires in COVID-19. The method was immunoSEQ multiplex PCR; TCRdb's version includes in-frame clones alone and lacks a portion of them. The top ten clones hold 15% to 20% of a sample with about 160,000 clones, 90% of them seen once. Material for sequencing was peripheral blood. The receptors stem from a man between 60 and 75 years old with active or convalescent COVID-19. Each CDR3 is given with its conserved first and last residue. Fields, in order: D gene, V gene, clone size, J gene, CDR3 protein, CDR3 DNA. A D gene is named only where the DNA matches it firmly. Expanded clones are given a class, and other clones once, few, many or no size at all.

>-|TRBV18|-|TRBJ1-1
CASSPLLLGGTEAFF
TGTGCCAGCTCACCACTTCTCCTAGGGGGCACTGAAGCTTTCTTT
>TRBD2|TRBV2|-|TRBJ2-1
CASRGGRLPYFF
TGTGCCAGCAGGGGGGGGAGACTCCCGTACTTCTTC
>TRBD1|TRBV28|-|TRBJ1-2
CASSLPDRIYGYTF
TGTGCCAGCAGCCTTCCGGACAGGATCTATGGCTACACCTTC
>TRBD1|TRBV6-5|once|TRBJ1-2
CASSDRVYTGARTF
TGTGCCAGCAGCGACAGGGTTTATACTGGGGCCCGTACCTTC
>TRBD1|TRBV3-1/TRBV3-2|-|TRBJ2-1
CASSLRQGRDEQFF
TGTGCCAGCAGCCTGAGACAGGGCCGGGATGAGCAGTTCTTC
>-|TRBV30|-|TRBJ1-1
CAWSVGEGTEAFF
TGTGCCTGGAGTGTAGGGGAGGGCACTGAAGCTTTCTTT
>-|TRBV9|-|TRBJ1-1
CASSVDLGRHTEAFF
TGTGCCAGCAGCGTAGATCTGGGGAGGCACACTGAAGCTTTCTTT
>-|TRBV21-1|-|TRBJ2-7
CASSKRLGASLYEQYF
TGTGCCAGCAGCAAAAGGCTGGGGGCATCCCTCTACGAGCAGTACTTC
>-|TRBV5-5|-|TRBJ1-6
CASSSTRLTLHF
TGTGCCAGCAGCTCCACGCGCCTCACCCTCCACTTT
>TRBD1|TRBV6-1|-|TRBJ1-4
CASSDPGTGREKLFF
TGTGCCAGCAGTGACCCGGGGACAGGGAGAGAAAAACTGTTTTTT
>TRBD1|TRBV10-3|-|TRBJ1-1
CAISPGQGVTEAFF
TGTGCCATCAGTCCGGGACAGGGGGTGACTGAAGCTTTCTTT
>TRBD1|TRBV5-5|-|TRBJ1-5
CASSDLTGNQPQHF
TGTGCCAGCAGCGACTTGACAGGGAATCAGCCCCAGCATTTT
>TRBD2|TRBV5-1|-|TRBJ2-3
CASSLVFLAGGMNTQYF
TGCGCCAGCAGCTTGGTCTTCCTAGCGGGAGGGATGAATACGCAGTATTTT
>-|TRBV7-9|-|TRBJ1-2
CASSYTEGLSGYTF
TGTGCCAGCAGCTATACAGAGGGCCTCTCTGGCTACACCTTC
>TRBD1|TRBV5-1|-|TRBJ1-1
CASSFDQTGSTEAFF
TGCGCCAGCAGCTTCGACCAGACAGGGAGCACTGAAGCTTTCTTT
>-|TRBV5-1|-|TRBJ2-1
CASTGVGTGLNSYNEQFF
TGCGCCAGCACCGGGGTCGGCACCGGACTTAACTCCTACAATGAGCAGTTCTTC
>-|TRBV3-1/TRBV3-2|-|TRBJ1-3
CASSPLGGSGNTIYF
TGTGCCAGCAGCCCACTCGGGGGTTCTGGAAACACCATATATTTT
>TRBD1|TRBV5-8|-|TRBJ1-2
CASRKSGTGDFYGYTF
TGTGCCAGCAGGAAGTCCGGGACAGGGGACTTCTATGGCTACACCTTC